A selection of T cell receptor beta chains follows, all from one sample in a study of T cell responses to AZD1222 COVID-19 vaccine. TCRdb keeps only in-frame clones here, not all; method: immunoSEQ multiplex PCR. The profile shows 150,000 or so clones, around nine tenths of them singletons. This sample comprised peripheral blood, obtained after recovery from COVID-19. Receptor source: an adult who had recovered from COVID-19. Both conserved end residues are part of each CDR3. Each record gives: clone size, D gene, V gene, J gene, CDR3 protein, CDR3 DNA. D genes are given only for firm matches. Rows give clone size only sometimes, using once, few, many, or a class for an expanded clone.

.	.	TRBV27	TRBJ2-1	CASSLSWYYNEQFF	TGTGCCAGCAGTTTATCGTGGTACTACAATGAGCAGTTCTTC
.	.	TRBV10-2	TRBJ1-2	CASSNVMRESEYTF	TGCGCCAGCTCTAACGTTATGAGGGAGTCGGAGTACACCTTC
.	TRBD2	TRBV19	TRBJ2-2	CASSWTSGKYTGELFF	TGTGCCAGTAGCTGGACTAGCGGGAAGTACACCGGGGAGCTGTTTTTT
.	TRBD1	TRBV7-8	TRBJ1-1	CASSLGQGPAFF	TGTGCCAGCAGCTTGGGACAGGGCCCAGCTTTCTTT
.	.	TRBV5-6	TRBJ1-1	CASSLRGEAFF	TGTGCCAGCAGCTTGCGAGGTGAAGCTTTCTTT
.	TRBD1	TRBV24-1	TRBJ2-1	CATSRDRASSYNEQFF	TGTGCCACCAGTAGGGACAGGGCAAGCTCCTACAATGAGCAGTTCTTC
.	.	TRBV6-5	TRBJ2-2	CASGAGARGGELFF	TGTGCCAGCGGGGCAGGGGCAAGGGGCGGGGAGCTGTTTTTT
.	.	TRBV15	TRBJ1-6	CATSRDNSPLHF	TGTGCCACCAGCAGAGATAATTCACCCCTCCACTTT
.	TRBD2	TRBV5-1	TRBJ2-3	CASSVAGGPSTDTQYF	TGCGCCAGCAGCGTCGCGGGGGGCCCTAGTACAGATACGCAGTATTTT
.	.	TRBV5-8	TRBJ1-6	CASSLAVRGSYNSPLHF	TGTGCCAGCAGCTTGGCCGTCAGAGGCTCCTATAATTCACCCCTCCACTTT
few	TRBD1	TRBV4-1	TRBJ2-7	CASSERDRERDEQYF	TGCGCCAGCAGCGAACGGGACAGGGAAAGGGACGAGCAGTACTTC
.	.	TRBV28	TRBJ1-1	CASTGGLTEAFF	TGTGCCAGCACGGGTGGATTAACTGAAGCTTTCTTT
.	TRBD1	TRBV19	TRBJ1-2	CASTHRGGGYTF	TGTGCCAGTACCCACAGGGGCGGTGGCTACACCTTC